A selection of T cell receptor beta chains follows, all from one sample in a study of blood T cell repertoires in COVID-19. Only in-frame clones appear in the TCRdb table, and some are missing; sequencing was by immunoSEQ multiplex PCR. The sample yields 70,000 to 80,000 clones, about 87% seen once. Specimen: peripheral blood. Receptors were obtained from a woman aged 50 to 60 with acute or convalescent COVID-19. Both conserved end residues are part of each CDR3. D genes are given only for firm matches. Rows give clone size only sometimes, using once, few, many, or a class for an expanded clone.

>NA|11|NA|TRBV20-1|TRBJ1-2
CSASGGWGYTF
TGCAGTGCTAGTGGAGGGTGGGGCTACACCTTC
>NA|16|TRBD1|TRBV29-1|TRBJ1-6
CSVSSPGQGLNSPLHF
TGCAGCGTTTCCTCACCGGGACAGGGACTCAATTCACCCCTCCACTTT
>once|10|NA|TRBV19|TRBJ2-1
CASRSGEQFF
TGTGCCAGCCGGTCGGGTGAGCAGTTCTTC
>NA|14|TRBD1|TRBV27|TRBJ1-1
CASSWTGGYTEAFF
TGTGCCAGCAGTTGGACAGGGGGGTACACTGAAGCTTTCTTT
>few|14|TRBD1|TRBV7-9|TRBJ2-1
CASSFWDRNNEQFF
TGTGCCAGCAGCTTTTGGGACAGAAACAATGAGCAGTTCTTC
>NA|13|NA|TRBV27|TRBJ1-2
CASSRGYNYGYTF
TGTGCCAGCAGTCGAGGGTATAACTATGGCTACACCTTC
>NA|12|TRBD1|TRBV30|TRBJ1-5
CAWSRGRRPQHF
TGTGCCTGGTCCAGGGGGCGAAGGCCCCAGCATTTT
>NA|15|TRBD1|TRBV7-2|TRBJ1-6
CASSLLQGAVSPLHF
TGTGCCAGCAGCTTATTACAGGGGGCGGTTTCACCCCTCCACTTT
>NA|13|NA|TRBV5-4|TRBJ2-7
CASSLGRESEQYF
TGTGCCAGCAGCTTGGGCCGGGAGAGCGAGCAGTACTTC
>NA|16|NA|TRBV3-1/TRBV3-2|TRBJ1-1
CASSQDPGTLNTEAFF
TGTGCCAGCAGCCAAGATCCAGGGACACTGAACACTGAAGCTTTCTTT
>NA|18|TRBD2|TRBV7-6|TRBJ2-3
CASSLVAPSGGWTDTQYF
TGTGCCAGCAGCTTAGTGGCGCCTAGCGGGGGTTGGACAGATACGCAGTATTTT
>once|12|NA|TRBV29-1|TRBJ2-4
CSVESGRDIQYF
TGCAGCGTTGAATCGGGTCGGGACATTCAGTACTTC
>NA|17|NA|TRBV9|TRBJ1-2
CASSVDPRSPKGYGYTF
TGTGCCAGCAGCGTAGACCCTCGGTCCCCAAAGGGGTATGGCTACACCTTC
>NA|14|TRBD2|TRBV24-1|TRBJ2-3
CATSVTSGTDTQYF
TGTGCCACCAGTGTTACTAGCGGAACAGATACGCAGTATTTT
>NA|15|NA|TRBV5-1|TRBJ1-5
CASSGDGASNQPQHF
TGCGCCAGCAGCGGCGACGGAGCTAGCAATCAGCCCCAGCATTTT
>NA|13|NA|TRBV28|TRBJ1-5
CASRLTGYQPQHF
TGTGCCAGCAGACTTACAGGATATCAGCCCCAGCATTTT
>once|14|NA|TRBV3-1/TRBV3-2|TRBJ2-7
CASSLRGNNYEQYF
TGTGCCAGCAGCCTACGGGGGAACAACTACGAGCAGTACTTC
>NA|15|TRBD1|TRBV4-3|TRBJ2-7
CASSQETGDSYEQYF
TGCGCCAGCAGCCAAGAGACAGGGGACTCCTACGAGCAGTACTTC
>once|16|TRBD2|TRBV6-1|TRBJ2-3
CASSEERGYATDTQYF
TGTGCCAGCAGTGAAGAGCGGGGGTATGCCACAGATACGCAGTATTTT
>NA|14|NA|TRBV27|TRBJ2-5
CASSTRVSEETQYF
TGTGCCAGCAGTACCAGGGTATCAGAAGAGACCCAGTACTTC
>NA|15|TRBD2|TRBV5-1|TRBJ2-2
CASSLVTSGSGELFF
TGCGCCAGCAGCTTGGTGACTAGCGGGAGCGGGGAGCTGTTTTTT
>few|19|TRBD2|TRBV7-2|TRBJ2-2
CASSLRVTSGGRVAGELFF
TGTGCCAGCAGCTTAAGGGTGACTAGCGGGGGCCGGGTCGCCGGGGAGCTGTTTTTT
>NA|14|NA|TRBV28|TRBJ2-7
CASSNNDTPYEQYF
TGTGCCAGCAGTAATAACGATACACCCTACGAGCAGTACTTC